This passage covers 27 T cell receptor beta chains from one sample sequenced in a study of cytomegalovirus exposure and HLA in healthy donors. Clones were read by immunoSEQ multiplex PCR, and TCRdb kept only the in-frame ones, dropping some. The table records 100,000 to 150,000 clones, about nine tenths of them present only once. Material for sequencing was PBMCs. These receptors all come from a young woman in good health and CMV-seronegative.

This chain connects TRBV28 to TRBJ2-1, with 12 bases that match TRBD2. J lost 6 bases, V lost 4 bases, and 10 bases had no gene match. The CDR3 has 17 amino acids. Per the germline V gene, CDR1 is MDHEN and CDR2 is SYDVKM. The CDR3 nucleotides read TGTGCCAGCAGTTCCCCCCGGACTAGCGGGATTTTCAATGAGCAGTTCTTC. It specifies CASSSPRTSGIFNEQFF.

Only one count was recorded for this clone. The chain recombines TRBV4-1 with TRBJ2-7, with 13 positions matching TRBD2. The CDR3 sequence is 17 residues long. Trimming cost V 4 bases and J 2 bases; bases outside gene matches: 8. Per the germline V gene, CDR1 is MGHRA and CDR2 is YSYEKL. The CDR3 sequence is CASSPSRGTSGAYEQYF. CDR3 DNA: TGCGCCAGCAGCCCTTCTCGCGGGACTAGCGGGGCCTACGAGCAGTACTTC.

The chain carries TRBV29-1 and TRBJ1-2, with 9 positions matching TRBD1. CDR3 length: 13 residues. Germline-derived CDR1 and CDR2 are SQVTM and ANQGSEA. V lost 6 bases, J lost 3 bases, and 5 bases stayed unmatched. As DNA, the CDR3 is TGCAGCGTAGAAACAGGGGGCTACTATGGCTACACCTTC. This gives the protein CSVETGGYYGYTF.

The chain is built from TRBV5-1 and TRBJ2-5; 7 nucleotides agree with TRBD1. The J segment lost 3 bases and the V segment lost 4 bases, leaving 6 bases of the junction unmatched. Germline loops: CDR1 SGHRS, CDR2 YFSETQ. The CDR3 runs 14 residues. CDR3 sequence (DNA): TGCGCCAGCAGCCAGGGGACAGCTAAAGAGACCCAGTACTTC. It is translated as CASSQGTAKETQYF.

The rearrangement links TRBV7-9 to TRBJ2-7; tentatively, D is TRBD2 (6 bases). V lost 3 bases to trimming and J lost 3 bases, with 15 bases between them. This CDR3 has 15 amino acids. CDR1 SEHNR and CDR2 FQNEAQ come from the germline V gene (reference sequence). CDR3 sequence: CASSLLGDWVYEQYF. For the CDR3, the DNA is TGTGCCAGCAGCTTGTTGGGGGACTGGGTCTACGAGCAGTACTTC. Looking up the rest from reference TRBV7-9 and TRBJ2-7 gives the full variable domain: DTGVSQNPRHKITKRGQNVTFRCDPISEHNRLYWYRQTLGQGPEFLTYFQNEAQLEKSRLLSDRFSAERPKGSFSTLEIQRTEQGDSAMYLCASSLLGDWVYEQYFGPGTRLTVT.

The rearrangement joins TRBV25-1 to TRBJ1-1; possibly TRBD1 for D (5 bases). CDR3 length: 13 residues. The germline V gene encodes CDR1 MGHDK and CDR2 SYGVNS. V dropped 1 base and J dropped 5 bases, with 8 bases sitting between them. The CDR3 sequence is CASSESGGTEAFF. CDR3 sequence (DNA): TGTGCCAGCAGTGAATCGGGGGGGACTGAAGCTTTCTTT.

The genes are TRBV19 and TRBJ1-5; TRBD1 aligns across 7 bases. Looked up from germline, CDR1 is LNHDA and CDR2 is SQIVND (reference sequence). Germline trimming cut 0 bases from V and 1 base from J; bases unmatched to any gene: 3. CDR3 length: 16 amino acids. The CDR3 bases are TGTGCCAGTAGTATAGACAGGGGGGAAAGCAATCAGCCCCAGCATTTT. It specifies CASSIDRGESNQPQHF.

The V and J genes are TRBV5-1 and TRBJ2-1; 15 bases match TRBD2. V trimming: 3 bases; J trimming: 9 bases; junction bases outside the gene matches: 4. CDR3 length: 15 amino acids. Germline V gives CDR1 SGHRS, CDR2 YFSETQ. CDR3 residues: CASSSPGLAGGEQFF. For the CDR3, the DNA is TGCGCCAGCAGCTCTCCGGGACTAGCGGGAGGTGAGCAGTTCTTC.

The genes are TRBV5-7 and TRBJ1-2; the D gene is possibly TRBD1 (5 bases). TRBV5-7 carries the ORF label, with uncertain function. CDR3 length: 16 amino acids. V lost 5 bases and J lost 7, with 24 bases in between. CDR3 region: CASRALCREGYPGYTF. DNA for the CDR3: TGTGCCAGCAGGGCCCTGTGCAGGGAGGGGTATCCTGGCTACACCTTC.

The genes are TRBV5-4 and TRBJ2-7, with TRBD1 identical over 7 bases. V was pared by 4 bases and J by 6 bases, with 10 bases of the junction left unmatched. Germline CDR1 is SGHNT and CDR2 is YYREEE (reference sequence). The CDR3 consists of 14 residues. Here the CDR3 reads CASSRDEQGPEQYF. CDR3 DNA sequence: TGTGCCAGCAGCAGGGATGAACAGGGGCCCGAGCAGTACTTC.

V gene TRBV4-1 combines with J gene TRBJ1-2; perhaps TRBD1 as D (5 bases). This CDR3 is built from 15 residues. Germline values: CDR1 MGHRA, CDR2 YSYEKL. The V end was cut by 1 base, the J end by 2 bases, with 11 bases between. The CDR3 sequence is CASSQGVRQNYGYTF. The CDR3, as DNA: TGCGCCAGCAGCCAAGGGGTTAGACAGAACTATGGCTACACCTTC.

The genes are TRBV11-3 and TRBJ1-3; 10 bases are a match to TRBD1. V was pared by 6 bases and J by 0 bases, with 11 bases of the junction left unmatched. In germline, CDR1 is SGHNT, CDR2 YENEEA. There are 18 residues in the CDR3. Here the CDR3 DNA reads TGTGCCAGCAGTTTAAACCCGACAGGGGGCTACTCTGGAAACACCATATATTTT. Protein: CASSLNPTGGYSGNTIYF.

This clone came up once. V is TRBV5-1 and J is TRBJ1-4; maybe TRBD1 (6 bases). The CDR3 contains 15 residues. V lost 0 bases to trimming and J lost 8 bases, with 14 bases between them. From germline, CDR1 is SGHRS and CDR2 YFSETQ. The CDR3 loop reads CASSLATQGGEKLFF. The CDR3 bases are TGCGCCAGCAGCTTGGCGACACAGGGTGGCGAAAAACTGTTTTTT.

The CDR3 protein is CASGPSYEQYF. The CDR3 bases are TGTGCCAGCGGGCCCTCCTACGAGCAGTACTTC. V and J are TRBV2 and TRBJ2-7; D ambiguous. Germline-derived CDR1 and CDR2 are SNHLY and FYNNEI. This CDR3 spans 11 amino acids. V shed 8 bases and J shed 0 bases, with 5 bases lying between them.

The chain recombines TRBV9 with TRBJ2-3; TRBD2 matches at 9 bases. The CDR3 has 19 residues. J lost 2 bases, V lost 4 bases, and 17 bases had no gene match. CDR1 is SGDLS, CDR2 YYNGEE, per germline. The CDR3: CASSPPLVLAGENTDTQYF. The CDR3 DNA follows: TGTGCCAGCAGCCCGCCGTTGGTATTAGCGGGAGAAAACACAGATACGCAGTATTTT.

The chain is built from TRBV10-1 and TRBJ2-1, with D tentatively TRBD2 (5 bases). The germline V and J ends were trimmed by 2 bases and 2 bases, with 7 bases remaining between them. The V gene's germline CDR1 is WNHNN and CDR2 SYGVQD (reference sequence). This CDR3 region has 14 residues. DNA for the CDR3: TGCGCCAGCAGTGAGGAGGGCCCCTACAATGAGCAGTTCTTC. Its protein is CASSEEGPYNEQFF.

J is TRBJ2-1 and V is TRBV5-1, with D unclear. This CDR3 spans 11 amino acids. From germline, CDR1 is SGHRS and CDR2 YFSETQ. Trimming cost V 1 base and J 12 bases, with 8 bases left between them. Here the CDR3 DNA reads TGCGCCAGCAGCTTGACGGAGACGCAGTTCTTC. It codes for CASSLTETQFF.

This chain uses TRBV5-4 with TRBJ1-2, with a tentative D call TRBD1 (6 bases). CDR1 is SGHNT and CDR2 is YYREEE in the germline V gene (reference sequence). Trimming removed 5 bases from V and 8 bases from J, with 16 bases in between. The CDR3 spans 13 residues. CDR3 DNA: TGTGCCAGCAGATGGGAGGGGGTAGGCGGCTACACCTTC. Protein sequence: CASRWEGVGGYTF. Full variable domain (remainder filled in from reference TRBV5-4 and TRBJ1-2): ETGVTQSPTHLIKTRGQQVTLRCSSQSGHNTVSWYQQALGQGPQFIFQYYREEENGRGNFPPRFSGLQFPNYSSELNVNALELDDSALYLCASRWEGVGGYTFGSGTRLTVV.

In this sample, this clone turned up once. The genes are TRBV4-1 and TRBJ2-5; TRBD2 matches 13 bases. There are 18 residues in the CDR3. J was trimmed by 2 bases and V by 3 bases; bases with no gene match: 9. Germline CDR1 is MGHRA and CDR2 is YSYEKL. CDR3 sequence reads: CASSHVPGLAGPQETQYF. The CDR3 coding sequence is TGCGCCAGCAGCCACGTACCGGGACTAGCGGGACCTCAAGAGACCCAGTACTTC.

The V call is TRBV28, the J call TRBJ2-1; weak D call: TRBD2 (6 bases). The CDR3 is 15 residues long. Trimming removed 2 bases from V and 5 bases from J, with 13 bases in between. Per the germline V gene, CDR1 is MDHEN and CDR2 is SYDVKM. The DNA of the CDR3 is TGTGCCAGCAGTTTAAGAGGGGACTTAAACAATGAGCAGTTCTTC. It yields the protein CASSLRGDLNNEQFF.

This clone showed up just once. The chain has TRBV18 and TRBJ2-1; TRBD2 agrees at 12 bases. There are 15 residues in the CDR3. Germline V gene sequence: CDR1 KGHSH, CDR2 LQKENI. V gave up 3 bases and J gave up 5 bases; unmatched junction bases: 2. CDR3 sequence: CASSPRLAGDNEQFF. The DNA for the CDR3 is TGTGCCAGCTCACCCCGACTAGCGGGGGACAATGAGCAGTTCTTC.

The chain has TRBV5-1 and TRBJ2-7, with TRBD2 matching 10 bases. The CDR3 has 14 amino acids. Germline CDR1 is SGHRS and CDR2 is YFSETQ. J gave up 6 bases and V 0 bases, and 3 bases lay outside the gene matches. The CDR3 DNA reads TGCGCCAGCAGCTTGGCTAGCGGGAGTGGCGAGCAGTACTTC. This sequence encodes CASSLASGSGEQYF.

This chain uses TRBV7-2 with TRBJ2-7; no clear D gene. Trimming removed 1 base at V and 2 bases at J, with 12 bases between. The germline gives CDR1 SGHTA, CDR2 FQGNSA. The CDR3 totals 15 residues. Here the CDR3 reads CASSLGATPTYEQYF. Here the CDR3 DNA reads TGTGCCAGCAGCTTAGGTGCGACTCCAACCTACGAGCAGTACTTC.

This chain connects TRBV4-2 to TRBJ2-3, with TRBD1 identical over 11 bases. The CDR3 length is 16 residues. The V segment lost 2 bases and the J segment 5 bases; nucleotides outside the gene matches: 6. CDR1 and CDR2 from the germline V gene are LGHNA and YNFKEQ. CDR3 residues: CASSQSKGQGVDTQYF. The CDR3, as DNA: TGTGCCAGCAGCCAAAGTAAGGGACAGGGGGTAGATACGCAGTATTTT.

This sequence joins TRBV15 and TRBJ1-2; 7 bases are shared with TRBD1. Germline assignment: CDR1 LNHNV and CDR2 YYDKDF (reference sequence). The CDR3 sequence is 15 residues long. Trimming removed 0 bases from V and 4 bases from J; junction bases left unmatched: 5. DNA for the CDR3: TGTGCCACCAGCAGAGAATTACAGGGGACCTATGGCTACACCTTC. This encodes CATSRELQGTYGYTF.

The V gene is TRBV29-1, the J gene TRBJ2-3; tentatively, D is TRBD2 (6 bases). Between the trimmed V and J ends, which lost 4 bases and 8 bases, there was a span of 10 bases. Germline loops: CDR1 SQVTM, CDR2 ANQGSEA. This CDR3 is 11 amino acids long. CDR3 in amino acids: CSVVVGGTQYF. CDR3 DNA: TGCAGCGTTGTGGTGGGAGGTACGCAGTATTTT.

The gene calls are TRBV10-3 and TRBJ1-2; 11 bases match TRBD1. The CDR3 has 14 residues. Trimming removed 2 bases from V and 7 bases from J; junction bases left unmatched: 3. The V gene's germline CDR1 is ENHRY and CDR2 SYGVKD. DNA for the CDR3: TGTGCCATCAGTGAGGGACAGGGGGCTGGTGGCTACACCTTC. This codes for CAISEGQGAGGYTF.